This passage covers 22 T cell receptor beta chains from one sample sequenced in a study of CD8+ T cells in alopecia areata (dated by TCRdb to the late 2010s). Receptors were amplified or captured by the immunoSEQ multiplex PCR assay. To provide template for TCR sequencing, every sample had RNA extracted and reverse transcribed into cDNA. Not all clones reach the TCRdb copy of this immuneACCESS table, which keeps in-frame sequences only. Checked studies attribute under half of the gap to unresolved V genes and leave the rest unexplained. The sample profile shows approximately 65,000 clones; about half of them were found once. The ten largest clones add up to roughly 20% of the sample. The sample's treatment or condition label, in plain terms: oral pan-JAK inhibitor, 5-10 mg twice daily. The sequencing used CD8+ T cells sorted from blood, collected around week 37, from a patient treated with tofacitinib. Source of these receptors: a human donor with alopecia areata.

The chain is built from TRBV9 and TRBJ2-3, with D hard to call. Trimming pared 3 bases from V and 2 bases from J, leaving 10 bases between. This CDR3 is 14 amino acids long. Germline V CDR1 and CDR2: SGDLS, YYNGEE. CDR3 amino acids: CASSEHTHTDTQYF. Here the CDR3 DNA reads TGTGCCAGCAGCGAACACACGCACACAGATACGCAGTATTTT.

The CDR3 is CASSAGTYEQYF. In nucleotides, the CDR3 is TGTGCCAGTAGCGCCGGCACCTACGAGCAGTACTTC. V usage is TRBV19 and J usage is TRBJ2-7; D unclear. The CDR3 has 12 amino acids. Between the trimmed V and J ends, which lost 6 bases and 2 bases, there was a span of 8 bases. Germline V gene sequence: CDR1 LNHDA, CDR2 SQIVND (reference sequence). Complete variable domain (other parts from reference TRBV19 and TRBJ2-7): DGGITQSPKYLFRKEGQNVTLSCEQNLNHDAMYWYRQDPGQGLRLIYYSQIVNDFQKGDIAEGYSVSREKKESFPLTVTSAQKNPTAFYLCASSAGTYEQYFGPGTRLTVT.

This clone showed up many times. This chain uses TRBV9 with TRBJ2-7; 8 nucleotides line up with TRBD2. The CDR3 contains 14 residues. Germline-derived CDR1 and CDR2 are SGDLS and YYNGEE. With 2 bases clipped from V and 3 bases from J, the junction kept 4 bases outside the gene matches. This CDR3 is CASSVYGTSYEQYF. As DNA, the CDR3 is TGTGCCAGCAGCGTCTACGGGACTAGCTACGAGCAGTACTTC.

V usage is TRBV2 and J usage is TRBJ2-1; weak D call: TRBD2 (6 bases). This CDR3 region has 15 residues. Germline assignment: CDR1 SNHLY and CDR2 FYNNEI. The germline V and J ends were trimmed by 10 bases and 5 bases, with 21 bases remaining between them. The CDR3 region has the DNA TGTGCCACCCTATCCCTAGCGTCGGGTAACAATGAGCAGTTCTTC. Protein product: CATLSLASGNNEQFF.

This clone occurred a few times. V and J are TRBV5-1 and TRBJ2-7; D remains ambiguous. The germline V gene encodes CDR1 SGHRS and CDR2 YFSETQ. The CDR3 spans 14 residues. V was trimmed by 5 bases and J by 2 bases, leaving 14 bases between them. The CDR3 DNA is TGCGCCAGCAGGCGGAACCGGGTCGCCTACGAGCAGTACTTC. This translates into CASRRNRVAYEQYF.

This clone was detected only a few times. CDR3 loop: CASSEDTRSYEQYF. CDR3 DNA sequence: TGCGCCAGCAGTGAGGACACCCGCTCCTACGAGCAGTACTTC. The V gene is TRBV10-2, the J gene TRBJ2-7; D ambiguous. The CDR3 runs to 14 residues. The V gene's germline CDR1 is WSHSY and CDR2 SAAADI. V was pared by 2 bases and J by 0 bases, with 8 bases between.

This clone showed up just a few times. The chain carries TRBV4-1 and TRBJ2-3; D not resolved. Trimming removed 0 bases from V and 6 bases from J, with 7 bases in between. Germline V gene data show CDR1 as MGHRA and CDR2 as YSYEKL. This CDR3 has 13 amino acids. This CDR3 reads CASSQEPFDTQYF. The CDR3 bases are TGCGCCAGCAGCCAAGAGCCCTTCGATACGCAGTATTTT.

This clone has more than one count but fewer than ten. This rearrangement joins TRBV30 to TRBJ2-3; 7 positions match TRBD1. Germline V gives CDR1 GTSNPN, CDR2 SVGIG (reference sequence). The V segment lost 5 bases and the J segment 5 bases; nucleotides outside the gene matches: 16. This CDR3 is 16 amino acids long. The CDR3 reads CAWFPRGHLEIDTQYF. The CDR3 DNA reads as TGTGCCTGGTTCCCGAGGGGGCACCTAGAGATAGATACGCAGTATTTT.

The V call is TRBV11-2, the J call TRBJ2-2; D remains unclear. Trimming removed 8 bases at V and 6 bases at J, with 7 bases between. Germline V gene data show CDR1 as SGHAT and CDR2 as FQNNGV. The CDR3 has 11 residues. The CDR3 spells CASPLAGELFF. The CDR3 DNA sequence: TGTGCCAGCCCCTTGGCCGGGGAGCTGTTTTTT.

The chain links TRBV27 to TRBJ2-1; tentatively, D is TRBD2 (5 bases). CDR1 is MNHEY, CDR2 SMNVEV, per germline (reference sequence). The CDR3 runs to 12 residues. Trimming stripped 0 bases from V and 10 bases from J, with 7 bases between. The CDR3 DNA reads TGTGCCAGCAGTTTATCGTCGGGGGAGCAGTTCTTC. Encoded protein: CASSLSSGEQFF.

The rearrangement uses TRBV11-2 and TRBJ2-5; D is perhaps TRBD1 or TRBD2 (7 bases each). Per germline, CDR1 SGHAT and CDR2 FQNNGV. CDR3 size: 16 residues. Trimming pared 5 bases from V and 1 base from J, leaving 17 bases between. The CDR3 protein is CASSPPGGRGQETQYF. The CDR3 DNA follows: TGTGCCAGCAGCCCCCCAGGGGGGAGGGGCCAAGAGACCCAGTACTTC.

The J gene is TRBJ2-1, the V gene TRBV5-1; TRBD1 or TRBD2 may be the D gene (5 bases each). Germline V gene data show CDR1 as SGHRS and CDR2 as YFSETQ. The CDR3 covers 15 residues. Trimming removed 3 bases from V and 5 bases from J, with 15 bases in between. CDR3 loop: CASSSRDLQDNEQFF. The CDR3 nucleotides read TGCGCCAGCAGCTCCCGGGACCTTCAGGACAATGAGCAGTTCTTC.

The chain couples TRBV29-1 to TRBJ2-7; the D is unclear. The CDR3 length is 10 residues. The V gene's germline CDR1 is SQVTM and CDR2 ANQGSEA. V was shortened by 5 bases and J by 3 bases, with 5 bases between the two germline ends. The CDR3 region is CSVRDYEQYF. CDR3 bases: TGCAGCGTTCGAGACTACGAGCAGTACTTC.

The gene calls are TRBV6-1 and TRBJ2-7; 7 bases map to TRBD2. The germline gives CDR1 MNHNS, CDR2 SASEGT. The CDR3 is 14 residues long. V was pared by 6 bases and J by 3 bases, with 8 bases of the junction left unmatched. In DNA, the CDR3 is TGTGCCAGCAGAAGAGCGGGATCCCTCTACGAGCAGTACTTC. Its protein is CASRRAGSLYEQYF.

The chain is built from TRBV11-2 and TRBJ2-1; D unclear. The CDR3 length is 13 residues. V lost 2 bases and J lost 2, with 4 bases in between. In germline, CDR1 is SGHAT, CDR2 FQNNGV. CDR3 in amino acids: CASSLNTYNEQFF. The CDR3 DNA follows: TGTGCCAGCAGCTTAAACACCTACAATGAGCAGTTCTTC.

The V gene is TRBV29-1, the J gene TRBJ1-2, with D maybe TRBD1 (6 bases). The CDR3 covers 14 residues. Germline lookup yields CDR1 SQVTM and CDR2 ANQGSEA. V lost 8 bases, J lost 2 bases, and 18 bases lay in between. In nucleotides, the CDR3 is TGCAGCACCAGAGAGGCAGGGGCGAACTATGGCTACACCTTC. Translation gives CSTREAGANYGYTF.

This chain uses TRBV27 with TRBJ2-6; 10 bases line up with TRBD1. V gave up 4 bases and J gave up 4 bases; unmatched junction bases: 4. Germline assignment: CDR1 MNHEY and CDR2 SMNVEV (reference sequence). This CDR3 has 16 amino acids. CDR3 coding DNA: TGTGCCAGCAGTTCGGGGACAGGGGCCGGGGCCAACGTCCTGACTTTC. It is translated as CASSSGTGAGANVLTF.

The chain combines TRBV29-1 with TRBJ1-5; D is possibly TRBD1 (5 bases). Germline V gene data show CDR1 as SQVTM and CDR2 as ANQGSEA. V was clipped by 6 bases and J by 2 bases, with 14 bases between them. The CDR3 spans 14 residues. The DNA for the CDR3 is TGCAGCGTCCCGGGGGATAGAGGCAATCAGCCCCAGCATTTT. Its translation is CSVPGDRGNQPQHF.

This clone appeared a few times. The V gene is TRBV15, the J gene TRBJ1-5; D gene unclear. This CDR3 is 14 amino acids long. Trimming cost V 2 bases and J 0 bases, with 5 bases left between them. The germline V gene has CDR1 LNHNV and CDR2 YYDKDF (reference sequence). CDR3 DNA sequence: TGTGCCACCAGCAGACGGGATAGCAATCAGCCCCAGCATTTT. As protein: CATSRRDSNQPQHF.

This sequence joins TRBV4-1 and TRBJ1-1; 7 positions match TRBD1. Germline CDR1 reads MGHRA; CDR2 reads YSYEKL. The J segment lost 0 bases and the V segment lost 4 bases, leaving 11 bases of the junction unmatched. CDR3 size: 17 residues. In nucleotides, the CDR3 is TGCGCCAGCAGCCGGCCAGGGGGTCCAGGGGTGAACACTGAAGCTTTCTTT. It yields the protein CASSRPGGPGVNTEAFF.

This clone was seen more than once but under ten times. The chain carries TRBV29-1 and TRBJ2-5; D may match TRBD1 or TRBD2 (5 bases each). CDR1 is SQVTM, CDR2 ANQGSEA, per germline. With 1 base removed from V and 1 base from J, the gap between germline ends came to 19 bases. The CDR3 totals 17 residues. CDR3 residues: CSVEGGWAGTLQETQYF. In nucleotides, the CDR3 is TGCAGCGTTGAAGGGGGTTGGGCAGGGACGCTCCAAGAGACCCAGTACTTC.

The V gene is TRBV29-1, the J gene TRBJ2-3; TRBD1 is a possible D gene (6 bases). From germline, CDR1 is SQVTM and CDR2 ANQGSEA. Trimming left V 2 bases short and J 7 bases short, with 10 bases between. This CDR3 is 12 amino acids long. The CDR3 bases are TGCAGCGTTGAATCAGGGGAGAATACGCAGTATTTT. Translation gives CSVESGENTQYF.